Below, 2 T cell receptor beta chains from the same sample are listed, as sequenced in a study of early T cells in non-severe SARS-CoV-2 infection (dated by TCRdb to the early 2020s). The receptor library was made with 5' RACE. Sequencing relied on a NextSeq 500. The public reads were quality trimmed at Q25 with fastp and then assembled into clones with MiXCR by TCRdb, keeping productive beta chains. Each record represents a unique CDR3 protein, reported with the most common genes and DNA among its rows. The sample has 35,000 to 45,000 distinct CDR3 sequences on record, roughly 6% of them singletons. 25% to 30% of the sample goes to the ten largest clones. The sequencing input was whole blood. The receptors stem from an adult who was a healthcare worker with PCR-confirmed SARS-CoV-2 infection or an uninfected control (not recorded which).

The V gene is TRBV11-2, the J gene TRBJ2-1; D not certain. The CDR3 is 12 amino acids. Germline values: CDR1 SGHAT, CDR2 FQNNGV. V dropped 4 bases and J dropped 5 bases, with 6 bases sitting between them. The CDR3 DNA sequence: TGTGCCAGCAGCTATAGGGACAATGAGCAGTTCTTC. Its translation: CASSYRDNEQFF.

This clonotype was counted many times. The DNA for the CDR3 is TGTGCCAGCAGCGGGACACAGAACACTGAAGCTTTCTTT. This translates into CASSGTQNTEAFF. The chain recombines TRBV3-1 with TRBJ1-1; D might be TRBD1 (6 bases). Germline V gene sequence: CDR1 LGHDT, CDR2 YNNKEL (reference sequence). The ends were cut back, 5 bases at V and 1 base at J, with 8 bases in the middle. This CDR3 spans 13 amino acids.